The entry below describes one T cell receptor (beta chain). The antigen remains unidentified. Inclusion characteristics of ophthalmopathy patients comprised a Clinical Activity Score of at least 3, a NOSPECS grade of at least 4, and duration under 3 months. Thyroid ultrasound and orbital computed tomography, with clinical symptoms and serum thyroxine and TRAb, informed diagnoses. More than 8 ml fresh peripheral blood yielded the PBMCs. RNA transcripts were the template for amplifying TCR beta CDR3 regions. A first-round RT-PCR of the TCR CDR3 used the HTBI primer set. TCRdb reprocessed the multiplex PCR reads with MiXCR, giving one entry per CDR3 protein. The sample yields a few hundred thousand distinct CDR3 sequences, roughly 17% seen once. Looked up from germline, CDR1 is KGHSH and CDR2 is LQKENI. The CDR3 totals 15 residues. V dropped 0 bases and J dropped 8 bases, with 16 bases sitting between them.

The entry originates in a study of T cells in Graves' hyperthyroidism and ophthalmopathy. General study findings and limits: Blood also carried most thyroid clonotypes expanded above 0.001.

The TCR sequence derives from a woman aged 18-35 years with Graves' ophthalmopathy. The rearrangement uses TRBV18 and TRBJ1-2; no definite D call. The sequenced sample consisted of blood. The CDR3 DNA sequence: TGTGCCAGCTCACCACCGAGCATAGGCGTCGAGGGCTACACCTTC. This encodes CASSPPSIGVEGYTF.